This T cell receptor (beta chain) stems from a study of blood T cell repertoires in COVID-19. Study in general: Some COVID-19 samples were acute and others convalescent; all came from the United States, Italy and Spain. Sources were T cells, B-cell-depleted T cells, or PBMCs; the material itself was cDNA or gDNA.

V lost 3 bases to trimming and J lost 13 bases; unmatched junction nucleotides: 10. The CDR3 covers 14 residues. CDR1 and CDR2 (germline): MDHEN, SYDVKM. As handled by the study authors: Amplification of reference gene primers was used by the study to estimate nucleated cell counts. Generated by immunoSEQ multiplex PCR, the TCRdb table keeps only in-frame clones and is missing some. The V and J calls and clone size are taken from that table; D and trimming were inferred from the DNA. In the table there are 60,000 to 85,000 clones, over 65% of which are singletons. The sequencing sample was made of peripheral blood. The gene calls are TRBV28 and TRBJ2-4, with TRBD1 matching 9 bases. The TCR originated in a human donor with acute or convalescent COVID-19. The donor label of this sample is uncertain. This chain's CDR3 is CASSLKAGQGLQYF. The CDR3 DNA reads TGTGCCAGCAGTTTGAAGGCCGGACAGGGGCTCCAGTACTTC.